This T cell receptor (beta chain) was retrieved from a study of tumor and adjacent non-tumor tissue in lung cancer. As for the study in general: On average, productive TCRbeta reads reached some 4.2 million per sample.

Three rounds of nested PCR, following a modified ARM-PCR protocol, produced the TCRbeta library. Each CDR3 protein gets one entry after TCRdb re-called the multiplex PCR reads with MiXCR. This table holds approximately 90,000 distinct CDR3 sequences, about 67% found once. This clonotype was found many times. CDR3 length: 12 amino acids. Germline assignment: CDR1 DFQATT and CDR2 SNEGSKA (reference sequence). The germline V and J ends were trimmed by 3 bases and 12 bases, with 15 bases remaining between them. No cell sorting was done before RNA was extracted from the tissue. The gene calls are TRBV20-1 and TRBJ2-1, with D tentatively TRBD1 (6 bases). Sequencing was carried out using lung tumor tissue. The sequence derives from a man aged 55 to 70 with non-small cell lung cancer. CDR3 coding DNA: TGCAGTGCTAGCGATGGGGGCCGGGGGCAGTTCTTC. Translating it yields CSASDGGRGQFF.